The entry below gives a single TCR beta chain sequence along with its context. Its antigen remains unidentified. This entry is derived from a study of chemoradiotherapy in HPV16-positive cancers. Study context: Functional T-cell assays on two HPV16-positive patients' cells defined candidate HPV-specific clones and common TCR motifs.

Findings and caveats of the study: Candidate HPV-specific clones and E7-related TCR motifs grew in tumor during treatment. In HPV16-positive patients, HPV-responsive T-cell expansion tracked better recurrence-free survival.

Assay used: immunoSEQ multiplex PCR; TCRdb lists only in-frame clones, some missing. The sample contains about 53,000 clones, around 90% of which appear only once. This CDR3 is 17 amino acids long. Trimming took 2 bases from V and 4 from J; bases not matched to a gene: 8. Germline lookup yields CDR1 SGHAT and CDR2 FQNNGV. The sample consisted of blood, taken from a patient who underwent chemoradiotherapy. The sequence was obtained from a human donor with HPV-associated anogenital cancer. The chain is built from TRBV11-2 and TRBJ2-7, with 13 bases lining up with TRBD2. CDR3 loop: CASSLQRLAGGPYEQYF. CDR3 DNA sequence: TGTGCCAGCAGCTTACAAAGACTAGCGGGGGGACCTTACGAGCAGTACTTC.